This TCR beta chain was observed in a study of spatial heterogeneity in lung cancer. Study context: Sequencing covered available follow-up PBMC samples collected a median of approximately 26 months after resection. Raw reads contained each unique TCR and UMI combination more than ten times on average. Study conclusions and caveats: In blood, ubiquitous expanded tumor TCRs appeared more at resection than follow-up.

Each TCR cDNA molecule bore a unique molecular identifier. TCRdb recomputed calls from the 5' RACE reads with MiXCR, one row per CDR3 protein. Altogether fewer than 55,000 distinct CDR3 sequences are present, under 8% being singletons, with the ten largest covering roughly 37%. Deletions cut 5 bases from V and 8 bases from J, with 7 bases between. Germline CDR1 and CDR2: LGHNT and FRNRAP. This CDR3 is 11 amino acids long. As for time point: blood at routine non-recurrence follow-up after resection. Sequencing was performed on whole RNA extracted from tumor and nontumor lung tissue, or from frozen PBMC, and the material was left unsorted. This clonotype has ten or more counts. Its antigen remains unidentified.

The source was PBMCs, collected at follow-up. This TCR came from a female donor with early-stage non-small cell lung cancer. The chain uses TRBV12-5 and TRBJ2-1; D assignment may be TRBD1 or TRBD2 (5 bases each). CDR3 loop: CASGRGDEQFF. For the CDR3, the DNA is TGTGCTAGTGGTCGGGGCGATGAGCAGTTCTTC.